This T cell receptor beta chain was observed in a study of blood T cells in healthy people across ages. For the second PCR, which ran for 7 to 11 cycles, a sample-barcoded 5' primer and a J-beta primer mix were used. MiXCR was run by TCRdb on the 5' RACE reads, yielding one entry per CDR3 protein. The repertoire holds about 720,000 distinct CDR3 sequences, with about 20% as singletons. The CDR3 has 12 amino acids. CDR1 and CDR2 (germline): LGHDT, YNNKEL (reference sequence). Trimming stripped 8 bases from V and 7 bases from J, with 14 bases between. The sample holds a few counts of this clonotype. Source material: blood. V usage is TRBV3-1 and J usage is TRBJ1-2; D gene uncertain. The receptor's source is a man in his 70s in good health. The CDR3 DNA sequence: TGTGCCAGCCCAAAAATTTATGGTGGCTACACCTTC. It codes for CASPKIYGGYTF.